These T cell receptor beta chains were read from a single sample in a study of T cell changes during pregnancy in multiple sclerosis. Profiling relied on immunoSEQ multiplex PCR, and the TCRdb table lists in-frame clones only, not all of them. The sample consists of around 41,000 clones, just over 90% of them appearing once. Sequencing was performed on PBMCs (not recorded whether the cells were cultured). The receptors come from a female donor with multiple sclerosis, enrolled in a pregnancy study. CDR3s include the opening cysteine and the closing phenylalanine or tryptophan. D genes are given only for firm matches. Only some rows state a clone size, as once, few, many or a class for expanded clones.

V gene	clone size	D gene	J gene	CDR3 DNA	CDR3 protein
TRBV30	.	.	TRBJ2-3	TGTGCCTGGACCGCAGTTTTGGAGGGAGGTGGGACAGATACGCAGTATTTT	CAWTAVLEGGGTDTQYF
TRBV7-3	.	.	TRBJ2-1	TGTGCCAGCAGTCTAGACGGTAGCTCCTACAATGAGCAGTTCTTC	CASSLDGSSYNEQFF
TRBV14	once	.	TRBJ1-1	TGTGCCAGCAGCCAACTTAGGGGCACTGAAGCTTTCTTT	CASSQLRGTEAFF
TRBV4-1	.	TRBD2	TRBJ2-1	TGCGCCAGCAGCCCCGGGACTAGCGGGAGTTGGAATGAGCAGTTCTTC	CASSPGTSGSWNEQFF
TRBV6-5	few	.	TRBJ2-7	TGTGCCAGCAGAATAGGGGCGTCCTACGAGCAGTACTTC	CASRIGASYEQYF
TRBV7-2	.	.	TRBJ2-5	TGTGCCAGCAGCTTTGTTAGGGGAGAGACCCAGTACTTC	CASSFVRGETQYF
TRBV27	.	.	TRBJ2-1	TGTGCCAGCAGTCCCTCTGGGGACAATGAGCAGTTCTTC	CASSPSGDNEQFF
TRBV27	.	.	TRBJ1-2	TGTGCCAGCAGTCCCAAACCGACAGGAGTTAGCGGCTACACCTTC	CASSPKPTGVSGYTF
TRBV30	once	.	TRBJ2-2	TGTGCCTGGAGCCTAGCTTCCACCGGGGAGCTGTTTTTT	CAWSLASTGELFF
TRBV13	.	TRBD2	TRBJ2-1	TGTGCCAGCAGACTAGCGGGTTCGATCTACAATGAGCAGTTCTTC	CASRLAGSIYNEQFF
TRBV14	.	TRBD1	TRBJ2-5	TGTGCCAGCAGCCAAGTAACAGGGGGCTTCGGGGAGACCCAGTACTTC	CASSQVTGGFGETQYF
TRBV6-1	.	.	TRBJ1-5	TGTGCCAGCAGTCCCCAAGTGGCTCAGCCCCAGCATTTT	CASSPQVAQPQHF
TRBV19	.	TRBD1	TRBJ1-1	TGTGCCAGTAAAATGGGACAGCCGAACACTGAAGCTTTCTTT	CASKMGQPNTEAFF
TRBV19	.	.	TRBJ1-5	TGTGCCAGTAGTATAGGGCCGCAGGGGTCGAGCAATCAGCCCCAGCATTTT	CASSIGPQGSSNQPQHF
TRBV13	.	.	TRBJ1-2	TGTGCCAGCAGTTCCAGACAGCGACCCTATGGCTACACCTTC	CASSSRQRPYGYTF
TRBV10-3	.	.	TRBJ2-2	TGTGCCATCAGAAAGTTAGACGCGAACACCGGGGAGCTGTTTTTT	CAIRKLDANTGELFF
TRBV4-2	.	TRBD2	TRBJ2-1	TGTGCCAGCAGCCAAGAAGCTAGCGGCAGCTCCTACAATGAGCAGTTCTTC	CASSQEASGSSYNEQFF
TRBV14	.	.	TRBJ1-3	TGTGCCAGCAGCCCCCCCGGTTGGCAGCCCTCTGGAAACACCATATATTTT	CASSPPGWQPSGNTIYF
TRBV9	.	.	TRBJ2-3	TGTGCCAGCAGCGGGGGAACCACAGATACGCAGTATTTT	CASSGGTTDTQYF
TRBV7-2	.	.	TRBJ2-3	TGTGCCAGCAGCTTAGCTATGGGCGGGATGACAGATACGCAGTATTTT	CASSLAMGGMTDTQYF
TRBV5-5	.	TRBD1	TRBJ1-2	TGTGCCAGCAGCCCACCTGGGGGACAGGGGTATGGCTACACCTTC	CASSPPGGQGYGYTF
TRBV7-9	.	.	TRBJ2-4	TGTGCCAGCAGCTTAGACTCACAGTCGCAGTACTTC	CASSLDSQSQYF
TRBV19	.	.	TRBJ2-7	TGTGCCAGTAGTATAGTAACCGCAGGCACAACCTACGAGCAGTACTTC	CASSIVTAGTTYEQYF
TRBV5-1	.	TRBD1	TRBJ2-7	TGCGCCAGCAGCTTGGCGCAGGGGGCTTCCTACGAGCAGTACTTC	CASSLAQGASYEQYF
TRBV7-2	.	TRBD2	TRBJ2-5	TGTGCCAGCAGTTCTAACCTAGCGGATAGGTGGGAGACCCAGTACTTC	CASSSNLADRWETQYF
TRBV6-1	.	TRBD2	TRBJ2-7	TGTGCCAGCAGTGAAGCGGGAGGGGAGCAGTACTTC	CASSEAGGEQYF
TRBV6-1	few	TRBD1	TRBJ1-4	TGTGCCAGCAACGCAGGGGGCTTGGCTAATGAAAAACTGTTTTTT	CASNAGGLANEKLFF
TRBV11-2	.	TRBD2	TRBJ2-5	TGTGCCAGCAGCTTAGATGTCAGGGCTAGCGGAGAAGAGACCCAGTACTTC	CASSLDVRASGEETQYF
TRBV4-2	.	TRBD1	TRBJ1-1	TGTGCCAGCAGCCAATCACCGGGACAGGGAAGGACTGAAGCTTTCTTT	CASSQSPGQGRTEAFF
TRBV7-9	.	.	TRBJ2-7	TGTGCCAGCAGCTTCGGTCCTGCAGCCTACGAGCAGTACTTC	CASSFGPAAYEQYF